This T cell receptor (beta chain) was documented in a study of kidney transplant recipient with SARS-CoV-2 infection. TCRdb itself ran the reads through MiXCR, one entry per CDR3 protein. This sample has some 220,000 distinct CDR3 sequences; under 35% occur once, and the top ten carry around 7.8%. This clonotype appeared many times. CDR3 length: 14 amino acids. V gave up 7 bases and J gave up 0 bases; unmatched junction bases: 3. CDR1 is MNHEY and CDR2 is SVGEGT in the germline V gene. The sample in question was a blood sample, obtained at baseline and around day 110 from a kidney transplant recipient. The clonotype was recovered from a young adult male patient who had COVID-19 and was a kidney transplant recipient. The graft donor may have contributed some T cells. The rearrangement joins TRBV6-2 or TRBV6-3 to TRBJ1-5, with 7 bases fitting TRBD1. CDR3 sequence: CASNRQGSNQPQHF. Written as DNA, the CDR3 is TGTGCCAGCAACCGACAGGGTAGCAATCAGCCCCAGCATTTT.